This T cell receptor beta chain was sequenced in a study of T cells in Graves' hyperthyroidism and ophthalmopathy. About the study: Peripheral blood was taken when the disease was first diagnosed, before any treatment began.

Amplified regions were TCR beta CDR3 sequences from RNA transcripts. When the TCR CDR3 underwent first-round RT-PCR, the HTBI primer set was used. A single record per CDR3 protein comes from TCRdb applying MiXCR to the multiplex PCR reads. The repertoire holds 540,000 or so distinct CDR3 sequences, with 15% to 17% as singletons. Germline-derived CDR1 and CDR2 are MNHEY and SVGEGT. V shed 4 bases and J shed 4 bases, with 14 bases lying between them. The CDR3 is 14 residues long. Hyperthyroidism was newly diagnosed in patients aged 18 to 65 (duration under 2 months). This receptor was identified in a woman in her 30s with Graves' hyperthyroidism. Sequencing was performed on blood. The chain has TRBV6-2 or TRBV6-3 and TRBJ2-7; D is perhaps TRBD2 (6 bases). The CDR3 bases are TGTGCCAGCAGTTCCAGACTAGACGGGTACGAGCAGTACTTC. It codes for CASSSRLDGYEQYF.